This T cell receptor (beta chain) is drawn from a study of blood T cell repertoires in COVID-19 (dated by TCRdb to the early 2020s). A note on the overall study: Samples covering the acute and convalescent phases of COVID-19 were provided by collaborators in the United States, Italy and Spain. The material from the prospective study consisted of cDNA or gDNA derived from T cells, B-cell-depleted T cells, or PBMCs. The repertoires were made available in a free public database intended to serve as a resource for research on the immune response to SARS-CoV-2. Where HLA class I and class II types were available, the types were taken from metadata supplied by the sample provider, not from assay-based typing. Nearly every sample came with metadata listing a de-identified subject ID, COVID-19 status, age in years and sex. The samples were drawn from two sources: the first 160 participants of the ongoing ImmuneRACE study, and 1,254 subjects contributed by 6 global collaborators. Deeply sampled blood TCRbeta repertoires from subjects exposed to, actively infected with, or recovered from COVID-19 were included in the dataset. Points the paper makes about the study in general: Clinical and demographic metadata were provided uncurated, with the amount varying by source and participant.

TCRbeta CDR3 regions were amplified from genomic DNA by means of the immunoSEQ Assay, a bias-controlled multiplex PCR. Under the source paper's analysis protocol: Nucleated cell counts per sample were estimated from amplification of reference gene primers within the assay. Sequence reads were collapsed and filtered to measure the absolute abundance of every unique TCRbeta CDR3 rearrangement. For each sample, productive Simpson clonality was calculated by taking the square root of Simpson's diversity index across productive rearrangements. As stored in TCRdb, this immuneACCESS dataset retains in-frame rearrangements with V and J assigned. A fraction of the clones does not appear; measured against another copy, unresolved V genes explain less than half of the discrepancy, and the remainder lacks a known reason. V, J and clone size are taken as reported in that table, and D and trimming were inferred from the DNA itself. Present in this sample are about 200,000 clones, about 88% of which were seen just once. The biggest ten clones account for 5.5% to 7% of the sample.

Per the germline V gene (reference sequence), LNHDA is the CDR1 and SQIVND is the CDR2. Trimmed from V: 6 bases; trimmed from J: 7 bases; junction bases lacking a gene match: 3. The CDR3, cysteine through phenylalanine, is 12 amino acids long. Only CDR3 DNA is held: 36 bases, read in frame from base 1. A note on this clone: Its antigen has not been determined. The input lacks base qualities; no much larger clone sits a single base away.

Each collaborating institution followed its own protocols to collect whole blood in K2EDTA tubes. Collaborator samples were shipped for TCRbeta analysis as frozen whole blood, isolated PBMCs, or DNA extracted from either sample type. The sequencing input was peripheral blood. This receptor was obtained from a man aged 40-49 years with active or convalescent COVID-19. The chain is encoded by TRBV19 joined to TRBJ1-2; TRBD1 lines up with 9 middle nucleotides. The DNA reads as follows: TGTGCCAGTAGCGGGGGACAGGGTGGCTACACCTTC. The resulting protein is CASSGGQGGYTF.